This TCR beta chain appears in the sequencing data of a study of shared clonotypes between healthy human individuals. Study-wide points: Larger richness was generally estimated for naive than memory subsets. About 5.2% was the fraction of naive CD4 clonotypes found shared across several donors. In the sorted subsets, rarefaction showed sequencing was incomplete despite large depth. Generation probability values for non-shared clonotypes were lower than those for clonotypes shared by all four donors.

A single count supports this clone. Its cognate antigen is unknown. CD45RO-negative cells were positively selected for CCR7, leaving out terminally differentiated effector memory CD45RA+ cells. In germline, CDR1 is SNHLY, CDR2 FYNNEI. The ends lost 5 bases at V and 0 bases at J; junction bases unmatched: 1. CDR3 length equals 15 residues. Clones were read by immunoSEQ multiplex PCR, and TCRdb kept only the in-frame ones, dropping some. The table has about 2 million clones, about 95% seen once. The sequence was obtained from a man between 18 and 35 years old in good health. The chain recombines TRBV2 with TRBJ2-5; 12 nucleotides align to TRBD2. The sample consisted of naive CD8+ T cells sorted from blood. The CDR3 sequence is CASSRTSGNQETQYF. In DNA, the CDR3 is TGTGCCAGCAGTAGGACTAGCGGGAACCAAGAGACCCAGTACTTC.